A selection of T cell receptor beta chains follows, all from one sample in a study of monozygotic twins with inflammatory bowel disease. TCRdb re-called the 5' RACE reads, yielding one record per CDR3 amino acid sequence without DNA. The sample's table shows about 420,000 distinct CDR3 sequences. The material sequenced was blood. The receptors shown here come from a human donor with ulcerative colitis or Crohn's disease, or a healthy co-twin of an affected twin (not recorded which). Both conserved end residues are part of each CDR3.

v_call	j_call	cdr3_aa
TRBV5-1	TRBJ2-1	CASSPERTTYNEQFF
TRBV20-1	TRBJ2-1	CSARDPRGPDNEQFF
TRBV4-2	TRBJ2-2	CASSPVTSGGSNTGELFF
TRBV5-5	TRBJ1-2	CASSFRDRTYGYTF
TRBV18	TRBJ2-2	CASSPLDGNTGELFF
TRBV7-9	TRBJ2-5	CASSLAGLGVETQYF
TRBV3-1	TRBJ2-1	CASSQDGGQYNEQFF
TRBV4-2	TRBJ2-1	CASSQGGTSGGSYNEQFF
TRBV5-5	TRBJ2-5	CASSQGPVILETQYF
TRBV7-2	TRBJ1-1	CASSYARRNTEAFF
TRBV18	TRBJ1-1	CASSPRQGAPEAFF
TRBV18	TRBJ1-2	CASSPPGGFGYGYTF
TRBV6-1	TRBJ2-2	CASSERQRAGELFF
TRBV25-1	TRBJ2-3	CASSEGPGTTDMQYF
TRBV5-4	TRBJ1-1	CASSGAGTGHTEAFF
TRBV5-1	TRBJ2-7	CAGGQGTYEQYF
TRBV7-2	TRBJ2-4	CASSSTLGGGPGGIQYF
TRBV19	TRBJ1-6	CASNLGERSPLHF
TRBV6-5	TRBJ1-6	CASSYSPGSYNSPLHF
TRBV2	TRBJ2-7	CATRHGTDSYEQYF
TRBV19	TRBJ2-2	CATSPWGMNTGELFF
TRBV5-1	TRBJ2-5	CASSWGLAGPETQYF
TRBV5-1	TRBJ2-2	CASSHMSSGELFF